The 12 T cell receptor beta chains in this list originate from one sample, sequenced in a study of identical twins. TCRdb itself ran the 5' RACE reads through MiXCR, one entry per CDR3 protein. This sample has roughly 570,000 distinct CDR3 sequences, with 9.6% found just once. The sample was also reused in another study, on yellow fever vaccine responses in identical twins.

Sample: PBMCs. The receptors originated from a woman under 30 in good health.

This clonotype showed up just a few times. The chain links TRBV20-1 to TRBJ2-3, with D possibly matching TRBD2 (5 bases). The CDR3 loop spans 13 amino acids. Germline V gene lookup returns CDR1 DFQATT and CDR2 SNEGSKA (reference sequence). V shed 6 bases and J shed 5 bases, with 15 bases lying between them. CDR3: CSAPAPGRDTQYF. CDR3 nucleotide sequence: TGCAGTGCCCCGGCACCGGGGAGAGATACGCAGTATTTT.

This rearrangement joins TRBV3-1 to TRBJ2-7; 7 bases align to TRBD1. V lost 2 bases, J lost 6 bases, and 13 bases stayed unmatched. This CDR3 is 16 amino acids long. CDR1 LGHDT and CDR2 YNNKEL come from the germline V gene (reference sequence). The CDR3, as DNA: TGTGCCAGCAGCCAAACCCCCGGGACAGTTACGATCGAGCAGTACTTC. Amino acids: CASSQTPGTVTIEQYF.

This clonotype was counted only a few times. V and J are TRBV7-6 and TRBJ2-7; 10 bases agree with TRBD1. Germline CDR1 is SGHVS and CDR2 is FNYEAQ. This CDR3 has 15 residues. J gave up 7 bases and V 4 bases, and 10 bases lay outside the gene matches. CDR3 region: CASSSSRDRGSEQYF. The CDR3 nucleotides are TGTGCCAGCAGCTCCTCCCGGGACAGGGGATCAGAGCAGTACTTC.

Many counts were recorded for this clonotype. V is TRBV6-2 or TRBV6-3 and J is TRBJ1-2; 8 bases fit TRBD1. J gave up 4 bases and V 7 bases, and 2 bases lay outside the gene matches. The germline V gene encodes CDR1 MNHEY and CDR2 SVGEGT. The CDR3 loop spans 12 amino acids. CDR3 protein: CASTDRGYGYTF. In DNA, the CDR3 is TGTGCCAGCACCGACAGGGGCTATGGCTACACCTTC.

This chain links TRBV27 with TRBJ2-7; D gene ambiguous. This CDR3 comprises 15 residues. Germline CDR1 is MNHEY and CDR2 is SMNVEV (reference sequence). V was pared by 0 bases and J by 2 bases, with 11 bases between. The CDR3 reads CASSLSPVQTYEQYF. The CDR3, as DNA: TGTGCCAGCAGTTTATCTCCTGTTCAGACCTACGAGCAGTACTTC.

This clonotype was observed a handful of times. In nucleotides, the CDR3 is TGTGCCAGCAGCCTAGACAGGGGGTTCTACGAGCAGTACTTC. Encoded protein: CASSLDRGFYEQYF. The gene calls are TRBV7-9 and TRBJ2-7; 9 bases match TRBD1. Germline assignment: CDR1 SEHNR and CDR2 FQNEAQ (reference sequence). The CDR3 runs to 14 residues. Trimming at V came to 5 bases and at J to 3 bases, leaving 5 bases not matched to a gene.

This chain connects TRBV6-4 to TRBJ2-2, with D maybe TRBD2 (6 bases). CDR3 length: 14 residues. Germline V gives CDR1 MRHNA, CDR2 SNTAGT. Trimming cost V 8 bases and J 2 bases, with 12 bases left between them. The CDR3 DNA follows: TGTGCCAGCCGGGACTCTCTTAACACCGGGGAGCTGTTTTTT. Translated, it gives CASRDSLNTGELFF.

This clonotype was picked up many times. The V call is TRBV4-2, the J call TRBJ2-1; 9 positions agree with TRBD1. Looked up from germline, CDR1 is LGHNA and CDR2 is YNFKEQ. The CDR3 has 14 residues. V shed 5 bases, J shed 7 bases, and the junction held 6 bases outside the gene matches. As DNA, the CDR3 is TGTGCCAGCAGCGGGGACAGGGAACAAAATGAGCAGTTCTTC. Encoded protein: CASSGDREQNEQFF.

In its sample, this clonotype was seen many times. CDR3 amino acids: CSARDAGRGVLYEQYF. The CDR3 DNA reads as TGCAGTGCTAGAGACGCCGGGCGGGGCGTTCTTTACGAGCAGTACTTC. This rearrangement joins TRBV20-1 to TRBJ2-7; D is perhaps TRBD2 (6 bases). Germline CDR1 DFQATT, CDR2 SNEGSKA (reference sequence). The CDR3 is 16 residues long. The germline V and J ends were trimmed by 0 bases and 4 bases, with 19 bases remaining between them.

The J gene is TRBJ2-5, the V gene TRBV29-1, with D tentatively TRBD1 (5 bases). Germline CDR1 is SQVTM and CDR2 is ANQGSEA. V dropped 5 bases and J dropped 0 bases, with 13 bases sitting between them. The CDR3 covers 14 residues. CDR3 protein: CSVWGGTYQETQYF. The CDR3 nucleotides read TGCAGCGTTTGGGGCGGAACGTACCAAGAGACCCAGTACTTC.

The rearrangement joins TRBV20-1 to TRBJ2-1; 10 bases are a match to TRBD2. The germline V gene encodes CDR1 DFQATT and CDR2 SNEGSKA (reference sequence). CDR3 length: 15 amino acids. Losses at the gene ends were 4 bases for V and 4 bases for J; bases not matched to a gene: 7. The CDR3 DNA is TGCAGTGCTACCTTCGGACTAGCGGCTTACAATGAGCAGTTCTTC. It translates to CSATFGLAAYNEQFF.

The rearrangement joins TRBV3-1 to TRBJ2-7, with D possibly matching TRBD2 (6 bases). Trimming took 5 bases from V and 2 from J, leaving 16 bases between them. Germline CDR1 reads LGHDT; CDR2 reads YNNKEL (reference sequence). CDR3 length: 15 amino acids. CDR3 sequence: CASSNPGLHPYEQYF. The CDR3 DNA follows: TGTGCCAGCAGCAACCCGGGACTGCACCCCTACGAGCAGTACTTC.